A single sample is the source of the 21 T cell receptor beta chains below, sequenced in a study of T cell responses to AZD1222 COVID-19 vaccine. TCRdb's copy holds only in-frame clones and misses some; the assay was immunoSEQ multiplex PCR. The profile shows about 180,000 clones, over 75% of them singletons. The specimen comprised peripheral blood, sampled on day 0 of AZD1222 vaccination. The source is an adult in good health.

The J gene is TRBJ2-1, the V gene TRBV11-1; 14 nucleotides match TRBD2. Looked up from germline, CDR1 is SGHAT and CDR2 is FQDESV (reference sequence). CDR3 length: 15 amino acids. With V trimmed by 5 bases and J by 8 bases, 5 bases remained unmatched. CDR3 loop: CASSPGLAGGDEQFF. DNA of the CDR3: TGTGCCAGCAGCCCCGGACTAGCGGGGGGTGATGAGCAGTTCTTC.

V usage is TRBV6-5 and J usage is TRBJ2-7, with TRBD1 matching over 10 bases. The CDR3 has 15 residues. CDR1 is MNHEY and CDR2 is SVGAGI in the germline V gene. After removal of 1 base from V and 3 bases from J, the junction contained 3 bases not matched to a gene. This chain's CDR3 is CASSYFGTGDYEQYF. In DNA form, the CDR3 reads TGTGCCAGCAGTTACTTCGGGACAGGGGACTACGAGCAGTACTTC.

The chain recombines TRBV7-6 with TRBJ2-7; weak D call: TRBD1 (6 bases). The V gene lost 4 bases and the J gene lost 3 bases, with 16 bases spanning the gap. CDR1 and CDR2 from the germline V gene are SGHVS and FNYEAQ. This CDR3 is built from 15 residues. CDR3 DNA: TGTGCCAGCAGCTCACAGGGTCCCCTATTCTACGAGCAGTACTTC. It is translated as CASSSQGPLFYEQYF.

V is TRBV7-3 and J is TRBJ2-2; D might be TRBD1 (6 bases). CDR1 SGHTA and CDR2 FQGTGA come from the germline V gene. The CDR3 consists of 18 residues. V dropped 1 base and J dropped 6 bases, with 21 bases sitting between them. CDR3 sequence: CASSLRYFRPGDPGELFF. The CDR3, as DNA: TGTGCCAGCAGCTTAAGATACTTTCGGCCAGGGGACCCCGGGGAGCTGTTTTTT.

The chain combines TRBV28 with TRBJ1-5; D unresolved. The CDR3 runs 10 residues. V was clipped by 2 bases and J by 7 bases, with 0 bases between them. Germline CDR1 and CDR2: MDHEN and SYDVKM. CDR3 loop: CASSLQPQHF. For the CDR3, the DNA is TGTGCCAGCAGTTTACAGCCCCAGCATTTT.

This sequence joins TRBV7-3 and TRBJ1-1; D unclear. Germline lookup yields CDR1 SGHTA and CDR2 FQGTGA. The V end was cut by 2 bases, the J end by 0 bases, with 7 bases between. The CDR3 loop spans 14 amino acids. CDR3 residues: CASSLGSLNTEAFF. The CDR3 DNA reads as TGTGCCAGCAGCTTAGGTAGCTTGAACACTGAAGCTTTCTTT. The entire variable domain, with the rest obtained from reference TRBV7-3 and TRBJ1-1, is as follows: GAGVSQTPSNKVTEKGKYVELRCDPISGHTALYWYRQSLGQGPEFLIYFQGTGAADDSGLPNDRFFAVRPEGSVSTLKIQRTERGDSAVYLCASSLGSLNTEAFFGQGTRLTVV.

This clone came up once. CDR3 loop: CASSRSRGSPLEQYF. CDR3 coding DNA: TGTGCCAGCTCACGGTCCAGGGGCTCCCCCCTCGAGCAGTACTTC. V is TRBV18 and J is TRBJ2-7, with a weak D call TRBD1 (6 bases). Germline CDR1 KGHSH, CDR2 LQKENI. The CDR3 sequence is 15 residues long. V was trimmed by 4 bases and J by 6 bases, leaving 19 bases between them.

A single count supports this clone. J is TRBJ2-5 and V is TRBV4-2, with TRBD2 matching 10 bases. V lost 5 bases to trimming and J lost 7 bases; unmatched junction nucleotides: 10. Germline V CDR1 and CDR2: LGHNA, YNFKEQ. This CDR3 spans 15 amino acids. The CDR3 DNA reads as TGTGCCAGCAGCGCCCAGCTAGCGGGGGAAGGGACCCAGTACTTC. Translating it yields CASSAQLAGEGTQYF.

The chain uses TRBV9 and TRBJ1-5; the match to TRBD1 covers 9 bases. Looked up from germline, CDR1 is SGDLS and CDR2 is YYNGEE. The CDR3 has 15 residues. The junction had 5 bases not matched to a gene; V was cut back by 4 bases and J by 3 bases. CDR3 DNA sequence: TGTGCCAGCAGCCCTGGACAGGGGCCCAATCAGCCCCAGCATTTT. As protein: CASSPGQGPNQPQHF. The entire variable domain, with the rest obtained from reference TRBV9 and TRBJ1-5, is as follows: DSGVTQTPKHLITATGQRVTLRCSPRSGDLSVYWYQQSLDQGLQFLIQYYNGEERAKGNILERFSAQQFPDLHSELNLSSLELGDSALYFCASSPGQGPNQPQHFGDGTRLSIL.

V gene TRBV28 combines with J gene TRBJ1-4; D remains unclear. The CDR3 totals 15 residues. V was cut by 2 bases and J by 8 bases, with 15 bases left in between. Germline-derived CDR1 and CDR2 are MDHEN and SYDVKM. This CDR3 reads CASSLVAFSREKLFF. The CDR3, as DNA: TGTGCCAGCAGTTTAGTCGCATTTTCACGGGAAAAACTGTTTTTT.

The chain has TRBV27 and TRBJ1-5; 9 nucleotides line up with TRBD1. The J segment lost 6 bases and the V segment lost 5 bases, leaving 14 bases of the junction unmatched. CDR3 size: 17 residues. Germline V lookup: CDR1 MNHEY, CDR2 SMNVEV (reference sequence). The CDR3 here is CASSRHAGTGTSQPQHF. CDR3 nucleotides: TGTGCCAGCAGTCGACACGCCGGGACAGGGACGAGTCAGCCCCAGCATTTT.

This clone was seen just once. This chain uses TRBV6-5 with TRBJ1-2; 7 nucleotides match TRBD1. Germline V gene sequence: CDR1 MNHEY, CDR2 SVGAGI. V was clipped by 10 bases and J by 4 bases; unmatched bases: 12. This CDR3 is 14 amino acids long. CDR3 loop: CANTRGWTPYGYTF. The CDR3 region has the DNA TGTGCCAATACCAGGGGGTGGACTCCCTATGGCTACACCTTC.

On this clone: Other DNA sequences from this sample encode an identical CDR3 as well. The chain employs TRBV6-5 and TRBJ1-2; the D gene is possibly TRBD1 (5 bases). Trimming took off 3 bases at V and 2 bases at J, with 13 bases between the two ends. Germline V lookup: CDR1 MNHEY, CDR2 SVGAGI. The CDR3 runs to 15 residues. As DNA, the CDR3 is TGTGCCAGCAGTTATAGTAGGGACGGGAACTATGGCTACACCTTC. Translated: CASSYSRDGNYGYTF.

The rearrangement joins TRBV5-1 to TRBJ1-1; the D gene is possibly TRBD1 (6 bases). Germline CDR1 is SGHRS and CDR2 is YFSETQ. Between the trimmed V and J ends, which lost 6 bases and 7 bases, there was a span of 16 bases. This CDR3 comprises 13 residues. CDR3 sequence: CASKWTAVGEAFF. As DNA, the CDR3 is TGCGCCAGCAAATGGACAGCGGTCGGTGAAGCTTTCTTT.

This sequence joins TRBV5-1 and TRBJ2-2; no reliable D call. The V and J ends lost 3 bases and 5 bases respectively, with 14 bases between them. CDR3 length equals 15 residues. From germline, CDR1 is SGHRS and CDR2 YFSETQ. In DNA form, the CDR3 reads TGCGCCAGCAGCTCCCAGCGAGTAGGAACCGGGGAGCTGTTTTTT. Its protein is CASSSQRVGTGELFF.

The genes are TRBV19 and TRBJ1-5; D not certain. The CDR3 length is 15 residues. The V gene lost 0 bases and the J gene lost 7 bases, with 13 bases spanning the gap. The germline gives CDR1 LNHDA, CDR2 SQIVND (reference sequence). CDR3 sequence: CASSIEGLGRQPQHF. In nucleotides, the CDR3 is TGTGCCAGTAGTATAGAAGGGTTGGGGAGGCAGCCCCAGCATTTT. The variable domain in full, completed from reference TRBV19 and TRBJ1-5, reads DGGITQSPKYLFRKEGQNVTLSCEQNLNHDAMYWYRQDPGQGLRLIYYSQIVNDFQKGDIAEGYSVSREKKESFPLTVTSAQKNPTAFYLCASSIEGLGRQPQHFGDGTRLSIL.

In this sample, this clone turned up once. This rearrangement joins TRBV28 to TRBJ1-4; D remains ambiguous. The CDR3 is 19 residues long. Germline V gives CDR1 MDHEN, CDR2 SYDVKM. The V gene lost 2 bases and the J gene lost 9 bases, with 28 bases spanning the gap. The CDR3 sequence: CASSLVPPRTASNVKKLFF. The CDR3 coding sequence is TGTGCCAGCAGTTTAGTTCCTCCTAGGACCGCATCTAACGTGAAAAAACTGTTTTTT.

The chain recombines TRBV7-2 with TRBJ1-6; D remains unclear. V was pared by 2 bases and J by 10 bases, with 9 bases between. Germline values: CDR1 SGHTA, CDR2 FQGNSA. This CDR3 comprises 13 residues. The chain's CDR3 is CASSLSMGSPLHF. The CDR3 DNA follows: TGTGCCAGCAGCTTATCCATGGGCTCACCCCTCCACTTT.

The genes are TRBV18 and TRBJ2-6, with a possible D match to TRBD1 (5 bases). Germline assignment: CDR1 KGHSH and CDR2 LQKENI. The germline V and J ends were trimmed by 3 bases and 0 bases, with 9 bases remaining between them. The CDR3 has 16 amino acids. The CDR3 here is CASSPPRGSGANVLTF. The CDR3 DNA is TGTGCCAGCTCACCCCCAAGGGGCTCTGGGGCCAACGTCCTGACTTTC.

The genes are TRBV28 and TRBJ2-3; no clear D. The CDR3 loop spans 14 amino acids. Germline V gives CDR1 MDHEN, CDR2 SYDVKM. With 3 bases removed from V and 0 bases from J, the gap between germline ends came to 7 bases. The CDR3 loop reads CASSLDGSTDTQYF. The CDR3 coding sequence is TGTGCCAGCAGTTTGGACGGCAGCACAGATACGCAGTATTTT.

The chain uses TRBV28 and TRBJ1-1; D gene unclear. The CDR3 is 13 amino acids. Trimming stripped 7 bases from V and 1 base from J, with 10 bases between. CDR1 is MDHEN, CDR2 SYDVKM, per germline. CDR3 region: CASIGGENTEAFF. In DNA form, the CDR3 reads TGTGCCAGCATTGGCGGGGAGAACACTGAAGCTTTCTTT. The full variable domain, in which reference TRBV28 and TRBJ1-1 provide the parts outside the CDR3, is DVKVTQSSRYLVKRTGEKVFLECVQDMDHENMFWYRQDPGLGLRLIYFSYDVKMKEKGDIPEGYSVSREKKERFSLILESASTNQTSMYLCASIGGENTEAFFGQGTRLTVV.